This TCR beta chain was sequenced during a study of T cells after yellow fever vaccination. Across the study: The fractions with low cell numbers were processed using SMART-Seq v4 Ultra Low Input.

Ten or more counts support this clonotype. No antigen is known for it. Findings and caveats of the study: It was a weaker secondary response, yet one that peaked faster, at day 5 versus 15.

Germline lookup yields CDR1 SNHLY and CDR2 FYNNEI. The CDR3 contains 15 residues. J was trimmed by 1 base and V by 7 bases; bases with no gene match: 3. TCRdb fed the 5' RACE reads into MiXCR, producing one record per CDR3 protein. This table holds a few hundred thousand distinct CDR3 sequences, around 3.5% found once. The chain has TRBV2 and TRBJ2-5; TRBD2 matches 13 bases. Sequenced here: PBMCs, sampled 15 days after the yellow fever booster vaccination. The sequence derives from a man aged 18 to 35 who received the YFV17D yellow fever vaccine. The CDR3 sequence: CASTGTSGVQETQYF. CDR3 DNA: TGTGCCAGCACCGGGACTAGCGGGGTCCAAGAGACCCAGTACTTC.